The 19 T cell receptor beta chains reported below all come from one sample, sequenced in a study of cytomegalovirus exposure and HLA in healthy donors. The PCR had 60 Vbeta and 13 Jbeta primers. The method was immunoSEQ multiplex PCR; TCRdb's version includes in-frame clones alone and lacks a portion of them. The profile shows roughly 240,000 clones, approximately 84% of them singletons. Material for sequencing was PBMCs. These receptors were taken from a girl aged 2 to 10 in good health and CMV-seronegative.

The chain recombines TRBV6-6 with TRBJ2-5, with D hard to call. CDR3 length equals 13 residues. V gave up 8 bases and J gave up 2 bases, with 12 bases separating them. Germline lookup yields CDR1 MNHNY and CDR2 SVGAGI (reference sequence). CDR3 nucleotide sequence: TGTGCCAGCGGGCCGGCTGGGCAAGAGACCCAGTACTTC. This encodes CASGPAGQETQYF.

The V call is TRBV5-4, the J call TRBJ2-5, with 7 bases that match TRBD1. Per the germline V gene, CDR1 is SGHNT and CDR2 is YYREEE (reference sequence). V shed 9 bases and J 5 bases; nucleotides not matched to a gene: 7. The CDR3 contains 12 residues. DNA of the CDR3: TGTGCCACCAATAGGGGGCTGGAGACCCAGTACTTC. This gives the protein CATNRGLETQYF.

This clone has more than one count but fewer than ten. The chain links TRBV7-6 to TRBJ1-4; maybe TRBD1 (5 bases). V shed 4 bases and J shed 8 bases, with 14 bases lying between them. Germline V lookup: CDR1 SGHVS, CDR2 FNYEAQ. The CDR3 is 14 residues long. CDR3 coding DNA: TGTGCCAGCAGCTCTAGGGGCTCAGCGGAAAAACTGTTTTTT. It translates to CASSSRGSAEKLFF.

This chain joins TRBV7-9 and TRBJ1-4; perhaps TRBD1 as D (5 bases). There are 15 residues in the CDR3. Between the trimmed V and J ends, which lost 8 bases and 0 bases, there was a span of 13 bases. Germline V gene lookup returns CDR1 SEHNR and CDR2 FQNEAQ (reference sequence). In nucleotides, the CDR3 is TGTGCCAGCGCCCAGGGACTCGCAACTAATGAAAAACTGTTTTTT. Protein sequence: CASAQGLATNEKLFF.

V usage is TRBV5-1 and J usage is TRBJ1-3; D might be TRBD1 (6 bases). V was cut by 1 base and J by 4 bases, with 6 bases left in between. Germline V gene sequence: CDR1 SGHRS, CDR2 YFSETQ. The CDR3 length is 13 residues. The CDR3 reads CASSLTGGNTIYF. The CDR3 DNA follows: TGCGCCAGCAGCTTGACAGGGGGAAACACCATATATTTT.

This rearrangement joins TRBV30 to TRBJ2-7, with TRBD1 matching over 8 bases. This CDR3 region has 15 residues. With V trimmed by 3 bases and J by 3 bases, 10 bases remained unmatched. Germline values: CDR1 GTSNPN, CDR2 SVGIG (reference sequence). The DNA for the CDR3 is TGTGCCTGGAGCCTAGGGACAGGCGCCCACTACGAGCAGTACTTC. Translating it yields CAWSLGTGAHYEQYF.

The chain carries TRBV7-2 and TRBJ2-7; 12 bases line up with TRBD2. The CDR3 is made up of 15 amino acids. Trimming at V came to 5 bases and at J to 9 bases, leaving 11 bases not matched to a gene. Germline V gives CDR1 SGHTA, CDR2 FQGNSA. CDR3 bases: TGTGCCAGCAGCCTCCACTCGACTAGCGGGAGTACGCAGTACTTC. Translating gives CASSLHSTSGSTQYF.

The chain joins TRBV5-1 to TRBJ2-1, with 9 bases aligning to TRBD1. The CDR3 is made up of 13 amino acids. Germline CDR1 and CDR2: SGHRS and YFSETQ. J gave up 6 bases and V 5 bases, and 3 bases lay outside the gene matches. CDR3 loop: CASSGTGSNEQFF. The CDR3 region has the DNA TGCGCCAGCAGTGGGACAGGGAGCAATGAGCAGTTCTTC.

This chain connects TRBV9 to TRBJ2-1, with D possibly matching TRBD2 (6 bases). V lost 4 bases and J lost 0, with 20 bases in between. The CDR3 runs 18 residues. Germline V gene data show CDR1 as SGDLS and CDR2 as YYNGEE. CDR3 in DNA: TGTGCCAGCAGCCCCCTTCAAAGCGGGCAAAGCTCCTACAATGAGCAGTTCTTC. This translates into CASSPLQSGQSSYNEQFF.

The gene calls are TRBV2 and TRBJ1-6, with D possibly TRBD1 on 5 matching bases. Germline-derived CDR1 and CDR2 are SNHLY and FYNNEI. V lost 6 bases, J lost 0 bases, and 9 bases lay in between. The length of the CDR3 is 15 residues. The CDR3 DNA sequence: TGTGCCAGCAGGGATGACAGCTCCTATAATTCACCCCTCCACTTT. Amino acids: CASRDDSSYNSPLHF.

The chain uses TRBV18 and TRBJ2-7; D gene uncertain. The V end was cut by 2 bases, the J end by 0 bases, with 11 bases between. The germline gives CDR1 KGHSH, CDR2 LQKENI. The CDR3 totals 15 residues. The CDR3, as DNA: TGTGCCAGCTCACCAAGCTCTACCTTCTCCTACGAGCAGTACTTC. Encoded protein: CASSPSSTFSYEQYF.

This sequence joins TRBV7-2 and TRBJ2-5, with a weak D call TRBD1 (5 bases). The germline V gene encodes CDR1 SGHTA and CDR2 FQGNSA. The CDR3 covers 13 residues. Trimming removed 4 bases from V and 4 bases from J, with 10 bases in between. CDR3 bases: TGTGCCAGCAGCTCGGCAGGGCGAGAGACCCAGTACTTC. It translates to CASSSAGRETQYF.

CDR3 DNA: TGTGCCAGCAGTTACTCGGCTTCTTGGCCCCAGCATTTT. This sequence encodes CASSYSASWPQHF. J is TRBJ1-5 and V is TRBV6-5; D unresolved. Trimming took off 0 bases at V and 9 bases at J, with 9 bases between the two ends. Germline CDR1 reads MNHEY; CDR2 reads SVGAGI. The CDR3 is 13 residues long.

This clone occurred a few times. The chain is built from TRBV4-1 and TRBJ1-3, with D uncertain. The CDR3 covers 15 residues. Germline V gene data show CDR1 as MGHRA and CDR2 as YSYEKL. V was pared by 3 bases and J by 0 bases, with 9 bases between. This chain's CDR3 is CASSHSTISGNTIYF. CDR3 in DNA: TGCGCCAGCAGCCACTCAACAATCTCTGGAAACACCATATATTTT.

Here the CDR3 reads CASSETSGVYEQFF. In DNA, the CDR3 is TGTGCCAGCAGTGAGACTAGCGGGGTTTATGAGCAGTTCTTC. V usage is TRBV6-6 and J usage is TRBJ2-1; 11 nucleotides agree with TRBD2. This CDR3 is 14 amino acids long. The germline V gene has CDR1 MNHNY and CDR2 SVGAGI (reference sequence). V was clipped by 5 bases and J by 8 bases; unmatched bases: 5.

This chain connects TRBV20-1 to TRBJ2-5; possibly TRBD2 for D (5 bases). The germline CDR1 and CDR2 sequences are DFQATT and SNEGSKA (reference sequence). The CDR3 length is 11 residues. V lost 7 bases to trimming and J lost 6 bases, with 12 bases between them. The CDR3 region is CSVSTGKTQYF. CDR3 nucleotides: TGCAGTGTATCGACGGGAAAGACCCAGTACTTC.

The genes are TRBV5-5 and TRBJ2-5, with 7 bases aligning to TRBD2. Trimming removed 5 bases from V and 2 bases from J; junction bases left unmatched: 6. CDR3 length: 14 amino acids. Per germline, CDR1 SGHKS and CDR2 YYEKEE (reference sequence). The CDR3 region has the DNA TGTGCCAGCAGTTACCGGGGGGTTCAAGAGACCCAGTACTTC. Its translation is CASSYRGVQETQYF. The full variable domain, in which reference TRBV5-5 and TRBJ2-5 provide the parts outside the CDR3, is DAGVTQSPTHLIKTRGQQVTLRCSPISGHKSVSWYQQVLGQGPQFIFQYYEKEERGRGNFPDRFSARQFPNYSSELNVNALLLGDSALYLCASSYRGVQETQYFGPGTRLLVL.

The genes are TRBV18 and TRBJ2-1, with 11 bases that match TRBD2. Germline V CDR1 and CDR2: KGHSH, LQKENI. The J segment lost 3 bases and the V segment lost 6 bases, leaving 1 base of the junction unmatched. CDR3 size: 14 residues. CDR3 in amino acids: CASSGTSGYNEQFF. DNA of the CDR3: TGTGCCAGCTCCGGGACTAGCGGCTACAATGAGCAGTTCTTC. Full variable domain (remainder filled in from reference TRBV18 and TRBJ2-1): NAGVMQNPRHLVRRRGQEARLRCSPMKGHSHVYWYRQLPEEGLKFMVYLQKENIIDESGMPKERFSAEFPKEGPSILRIQQVVRGDSAAYFCASSGTSGYNEQFFGPGTRLTVL.

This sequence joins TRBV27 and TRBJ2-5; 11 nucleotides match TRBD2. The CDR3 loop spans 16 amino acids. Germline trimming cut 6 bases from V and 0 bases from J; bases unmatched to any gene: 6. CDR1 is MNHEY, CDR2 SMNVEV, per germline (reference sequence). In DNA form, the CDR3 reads TGTGCCAGCAGATACTTGACTAGCGGGGACCAAGAGACCCAGTACTTC. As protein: CASRYLTSGDQETQYF.